The next 13 T cell receptor beta chains were all read from a single sample in a study of cytomegalovirus exposure and HLA in healthy donors. A multiplex PCR was run with 60 Vbeta primers and 13 Jbeta primers. Clones were sequenced by immunoSEQ multiplex PCR, and TCRdb holds only the in-frame ones, with some missing. The sample includes some 210,000 clones, around 87% of them seen just once. Sequenced input: PBMCs. These receptors came from a man younger than 45 in good health and CMV-seronegative.

The chain links TRBV19 to TRBJ2-7; 9 bases agree with TRBD1. V shed 8 bases and J 4 bases; nucleotides not matched to a gene: 9. This CDR3 has 14 residues. Germline CDR1 LNHDA, CDR2 SQIVND (reference sequence). CDR3 residues: CASRTGTGFYEQYF. The CDR3, as DNA: TGTGCCAGTCGAACCGGGACAGGGTTTTACGAGCAGTACTTC.

In this sample, this clone turned up once. V usage is TRBV6-1 and J usage is TRBJ2-5; 9 bases map to TRBD2. This CDR3 has 15 residues. Trimming cost V 6 bases and J 4 bases; bases outside gene matches: 9. Germline CDR1 reads MNHNS; CDR2 reads SASEGT. The CDR3 sequence is CASSPQRTSVETQYF. As DNA, the CDR3 is TGTGCCAGCAGCCCCCAAAGGACTAGCGTAGAGACCCAGTACTTC.

The V and J genes are TRBV4-3 and TRBJ2-3, with 14 bases lining up with TRBD2. In germline, CDR1 is LGHNA, CDR2 YSLEER. V shed 4 bases, J shed 6 bases, and the junction held 12 bases outside the gene matches. The CDR3 has 18 amino acids. CDR3 protein: CASSPQPRTSGGSDTQYF. CDR3 sequence (DNA): TGCGCCAGCAGCCCACAACCTCGGACTAGCGGGGGGTCTGATACGCAGTATTTT.

The rearrangement joins TRBV7-9 to TRBJ1-3, with D maybe TRBD1 (6 bases). The length of the CDR3 is 14 residues. The V gene's germline CDR1 is SEHNR and CDR2 FQNEAQ (reference sequence). The V and J ends lost 0 bases and 4 bases respectively, with 7 bases between them. The CDR3 here is CASSLAGQGNTIYF. CDR3 bases: TGTGCCAGCAGCTTAGCCGGACAGGGAAACACCATATATTTT.

The chain carries TRBV18 and TRBJ2-3; 11 bases line up with TRBD1. V was clipped by 3 bases and J by 2 bases; unmatched bases: 4. In germline, CDR1 is KGHSH, CDR2 LQKENI. The CDR3 spans 16 residues. The CDR3: CASSPLGQGATDTQYF. The CDR3 nucleotides are TGTGCCAGCTCACCCCTCGGACAGGGGGCCACAGATACGCAGTATTTT.

The chain joins TRBV12-5 to TRBJ2-1; 8 bases are a match to TRBD2. Per germline, CDR1 LGHNT and CDR2 FRNRAP. The CDR3 is made up of 15 amino acids. V gave up 0 bases and J gave up 7 bases; unmatched junction bases: 5. This CDR3 is CASGLVTSAGNEQFF. The DNA for the CDR3 is TGTGCTAGTGGTTTGGTGACTAGCGCTGGGAATGAGCAGTTCTTC.

The chain uses TRBV2 and TRBJ1-4; 8 positions match TRBD1. Trimming took 6 bases from V and 7 from J; bases not matched to a gene: 4. Germline assignment: CDR1 SNHLY and CDR2 FYNNEI. The CDR3 runs to 13 residues. CDR3 coding DNA: TGTGCCAGCAGAAAGGGACAGGCTGAAAAACTGTTTTTT. Its translation is CASRKGQAEKLFF.

The gene calls are TRBV6-4 and TRBJ1-1, with D unresolved. The CDR3 is made up of 13 amino acids. CDR1 and CDR2 (germline): MRHNA, SNTAGT. With 2 bases removed from V and 6 bases from J, the gap between germline ends came to 10 bases. The CDR3 region has the DNA TGTGCCAGCAGTGACCTAGGTCGAGCTGAAGCTTTCTTT. This gives the protein CASSDLGRAEAFF.

Concerning this clone itself: Within the sample, other DNA sequences also encode this same CDR3. The V gene is TRBV27, the J gene TRBJ2-7, with a tentative D call TRBD1 (5 bases). CDR1 MNHEY and CDR2 SMNVEV come from the germline V gene (reference sequence). V was clipped by 3 bases and J by 0 bases, with 9 bases between them. The CDR3 covers 14 residues. CDR3 in DNA: TGTGCCAGCAGTTTGCAGGGAAGCTCCTACGAGCAGTACTTC. This translates into CASSLQGSSYEQYF.

The CDR3 sequence: CASSYGWAQGPGELFF. The CDR3 DNA follows: TGTGCCAGCAGTTACGGATGGGCCCAGGGTCCCGGGGAGCTGTTTTTT. The gene calls are TRBV6-5 and TRBJ2-2; D might be TRBD1 (5 bases). CDR1 and CDR2 from the germline V gene are MNHEY and SVGAGI. Trimming shortened V by 2 bases and J by 6 bases, and 16 bases separated the two germline ends. This CDR3 is 16 amino acids long.

This clone has only a few counts. The CDR3 is CASRESGNTGELFF. In DNA form, the CDR3 reads TGCGCCAGCAGGGAAAGCGGGAACACCGGGGAGCTGTTTTTT. The chain combines TRBV5-1 with TRBJ2-2; a possible D gene is TRBD2 (5 bases). Between the trimmed V and J ends, which lost 5 bases and 1 base, there was a span of 9 bases. The germline gives CDR1 SGHRS, CDR2 YFSETQ. This CDR3 comprises 14 residues.

J is TRBJ1-4 and V is TRBV28; D not certain. The CDR3 runs to 12 residues. CDR1 and CDR2 from the germline V gene are MDHEN and SYDVKM. Trimming took off 5 bases at V and 7 bases at J, with 8 bases between the two ends. Here the CDR3 DNA reads TGTGCCAGCAGTGATAACTTTGAAAAACTGTTTTTT. Protein: CASSDNFEKLFF. The whole variable domain, filled in from reference TRBV28 and TRBJ1-4, reads DVKVTQSSRYLVKRTGEKVFLECVQDMDHENMFWYRQDPGLGLRLIYFSYDVKMKEKGDIPEGYSVSREKKERFSLILESASTNQTSMYLCASSDNFEKLFFGSGTQLSVL.

The rearrangement joins TRBV4-1 to TRBJ1-6; D remains unclear. The CDR3 sequence is 14 residues long. V was clipped by 0 bases and J by 6 bases, with 6 bases between them. The germline gives CDR1 MGHRA, CDR2 YSYEKL. The CDR3 nucleotides are TGCGCCAGCAGCCAAGATTACAGTAATTCACCCCTCCACTTT. It yields the protein CASSQDYSNSPLHF.